Listed here are 20 T cell receptor beta chains from one sample, sequenced in a study of T cell responses to AZD1222 COVID-19 vaccine. Here immunoSEQ multiplex PCR was the method, and the copy in TCRdb shows in-frame clones only, minus some. Of 200,000 or so clones listed, about 90% are singletons. Specimen: peripheral blood, collected on day 0 of AZD1222 vaccination. These receptor sequences come from an adult in good health.

The J gene is TRBJ2-5, the V gene TRBV29-1; D tentatively reads TRBD1 or TRBD2 (5 bases each). The V end lost 3 bases, the J end lost 2 bases, and 19 bases lay between the germline ends. Germline V gene lookup returns CDR1 SQVTM and CDR2 ANQGSEA. The CDR3 loop spans 16 amino acids. The CDR3 DNA reads as TGCAGCGTTGAGGGAGACAGCGCAGTAGAGCAAGAGACCCAGTACTTC. Residues: CSVEGDSAVEQETQYF.

The chain couples TRBV27 to TRBJ1-3; D call uncertain. The CDR3 spans 13 residues. V was cut by 3 bases and J by 3 bases, with 6 bases left in between. Germline V gene data show CDR1 as MNHEY and CDR2 as SMNVEV (reference sequence). CDR3 sequence (DNA): TGTGCCAGCAGTTTCGGAGGTGGAAACACCATATATTTT. It encodes CASSFGGGNTIYF.

The rearrangement links TRBV6-5 to TRBJ1-5; tentative D call: TRBD1 (5 bases). The CDR3 is 15 amino acids. Trimming pared 0 bases from V and 3 bases from J, leaving 9 bases between. From germline, CDR1 is MNHEY and CDR2 SVGAGI. The CDR3 DNA follows: TGTGCCAGCAGTTACTCGGAAGGGGTCAATCAGCCCCAGCATTTT. Translation gives CASSYSEGVNQPQHF.

The chain joins TRBV12-3 or TRBV12-4 to TRBJ2-5; no reliable D call. The CDR3 totals 12 residues. V lost 4 bases and J 7 bases, leaving 10 bases between the germline ends. The CDR3 nucleotides read TGTGCCAGCAGTTGGGAAGACGGGACCCAGTACTTC. It translates to CASSWEDGTQYF.

The chain couples TRBV12-1 to TRBJ2-4; the D call of TRBD2 is as the table states it, not checked on the DNA. TRBV12-1 counts as a pseudogene. The CDR3 runs 15 residues. CDR3 sequence: CASISVPRAKNIQYF. CDR3 DNA sequence: TGTGCCAGCATCTCGGTTCCACGGGCCAAAAACATTCAGTACTTC.

In DNA form, the CDR3 reads TGTGCCAGCAGCTTAAGCGGCAACTCCTACGAGCAGTACTTC. This codes for CASSLSGNSYEQYF. The chain employs TRBV11-2 and TRBJ2-7; tentative D call: TRBD2 (5 bases). Germline lookup yields CDR1 SGHAT and CDR2 FQNNGV. This CDR3 spans 14 amino acids. V dropped 2 bases and J dropped 0 bases, with 8 bases sitting between them. Together with reference TRBV11-2 and TRBJ2-7, the CDR3 gives the full variable domain: EAGVAQSPRYKIIEKRQSVAFWCNPISGHATLYWYQQILGQGPKLLIQFQNNGVVDDSQLPKDRFSAERLKGVDSTLKIQPAKLEDSAVYLCASSLSGNSYEQYFGPGTRLTVT.

This clone was counted between two and nine times. This sequence joins TRBV7-3 and TRBJ2-3; tentatively, D is TRBD1 or TRBD2 (5 bases each). Germline V CDR1 and CDR2: SGHTA, FQGTGA. There are 16 residues in the CDR3. The V and J ends lost 2 bases and 4 bases respectively, with 16 bases between them. This chain's CDR3 is CASSLEGTYGSDTQYF. The CDR3 region has the DNA TGTGCCAGCAGCTTAGAAGGGACCTACGGCTCAGATACGCAGTATTTT.

The chain couples TRBV15 to TRBJ2-5; a possible D gene is TRBD1 (6 bases). The CDR3 consists of 15 residues. CDR1 and CDR2 from the germline V gene are LNHNV and YYDKDF (reference sequence). V gave up 4 bases and J gave up 1 base, with 13 bases separating them. CDR3 protein: CATSTIGTSQETQYF. The DNA for the CDR3 is TGTGCCACCAGCACCATAGGGACATCCCAAGAGACCCAGTACTTC.

This chain links TRBV30 with TRBJ1-5; D unresolved. This CDR3 region has 14 residues. Germline V gene sequence: CDR1 GTSNPN, CDR2 SVGIG (reference sequence). Trimming left V 0 bases short and J 7 bases short, with 13 bases between. The CDR3 region is CAWSVLRVQQPQHF. For the CDR3, the DNA is TGTGCCTGGAGTGTACTAAGGGTTCAGCAGCCCCAGCATTTT.

This chain joins TRBV20-1 and TRBJ2-1; D is perhaps TRBD2 (5 bases). V lost 8 bases and J 4 bases, leaving 9 bases between the germline ends. From germline, CDR1 is DFQATT and CDR2 SNEGSKA (reference sequence). This CDR3 contains 11 residues. The CDR3 loop reads CSQADYNEQFF. The CDR3 coding sequence is TGCAGTCAAGCGGATTACAATGAGCAGTTCTTC.

This rearrangement joins TRBV2 to TRBJ2-2, with 9 nucleotides matching TRBD2. Germline values: CDR1 SNHLY, CDR2 FYNNEI. V trimming: 5 bases; J trimming: 1 base; junction bases outside the gene matches: 2. The CDR3 extends over 15 amino acids. CDR3 in DNA: TGTGCCAGCAGTCCACTAGCGGGGAACACCGGGGAGCTGTTTTTT. It encodes CASSPLAGNTGELFF.

This clone was recorded a few times. The V gene is TRBV9, the J gene TRBJ2-2; D unresolved. Germline CDR1 and CDR2: SGDLS and YYNGEE. V shed 4 bases and J shed 1 base, with 11 bases lying between them. This CDR3 has 15 amino acids. CDR3 DNA sequence: TGTGCCAGCAGCCACGACGCGCTGAACACCGGGGAGCTGTTTTTT. This translates into CASSHDALNTGELFF.

Here the CDR3 DNA reads TGTGCCAGCAGTTACGGCAGGGGGTCCCGATCTGGGGCCAACGTCCTGACTTTC. Translating gives CASSYGRGSRSGANVLTF. The chain recombines TRBV6-2 or TRBV6-3 with TRBJ2-6, with TRBD1 identical over 7 bases. Looked up from germline, CDR1 is MNHEY and CDR2 is SVGEGT. J lost 1 base, V lost 2 bases, and 8 bases had no gene match. This CDR3 comprises 18 residues.

This clone was picked up one time. The chain is built from TRBV28 and TRBJ1-6, with 8 bases aligning to TRBD1. Germline lookup yields CDR1 MDHEN and CDR2 SYDVKM. With V trimmed by 3 bases and J by 6 bases, 7 bases remained unmatched. The CDR3 loop spans 16 amino acids. The CDR3 region is CASSFFGQGVNSPLHF. As DNA, the CDR3 is TGTGCCAGCAGTTTCTTCGGACAGGGTGTTAATTCACCCCTCCACTTT.

The V and J genes are TRBV6-5 and TRBJ1-5, with 9 bases that match TRBD1. Trimming took 6 bases from V and 8 from J; bases not matched to a gene: 5. Germline values: CDR1 MNHEY, CDR2 SVGAGI. The CDR3 is 13 residues long. CDR3 in amino acids: CASRGQGREPQHF. The DNA of the CDR3 is TGTGCCAGCAGGGGACAGGGAAGGGAGCCCCAGCATTTT.

CDR3 sequence reads: CASMGPGWSEAFF. CDR3 sequence (DNA): TGTGCCAGCATGGGTCCAGGCTGGTCTGAAGCTTTCTTT. V gene TRBV27 combines with J gene TRBJ1-1, with unresolved D. CDR1 is MNHEY and CDR2 is SMNVEV in the germline V gene (reference sequence). This CDR3 comprises 13 residues. The germline V and J ends were trimmed by 7 bases and 6 bases, with 15 bases remaining between them.

The chain recombines TRBV15 with TRBJ2-7; 8 bases are shared with TRBD1. The germline gives CDR1 LNHNV, CDR2 YYDKDF (reference sequence). This CDR3 comprises 15 residues. The junction had 1 base not matched to a gene; V was cut back by 0 bases and J by 0 bases. The CDR3 coding sequence is TGTGCCACCAGCAGAGAAGGACAGGGCTCCTACGAGCAGTACTTC. The encoded protein is CATSREGQGSYEQYF.

This clone appeared once. The chain has TRBV6-5 and TRBJ1-5; D gene unclear. The CDR3 length is 13 residues. The ends were cut back, 0 bases at V and 6 bases at J, with 6 bases in the middle. CDR1 and CDR2 (germline): MNHEY, SVGAGI. CDR3 loop: CASSYSRAQPQHF. DNA of the CDR3: TGTGCCAGCAGTTACTCGAGGGCTCAGCCCCAGCATTTT.

V and J are TRBV28 and TRBJ1-2, with D possibly being TRBD1 (6 bases). The V gene's germline CDR1 is MDHEN and CDR2 SYDVKM. There are 13 residues in the CDR3. V lost 11 bases and J lost 2, with 15 bases in between. The CDR3 reads CAAGGPGNYGYTF. The CDR3 coding sequence is TGTGCCGCCGGGGGCCCCGGAAACTATGGCTACACCTTC.

This clone has just one count. CDR3 protein: CASSEDGLQPQHF. The CDR3 nucleotides read TGTGCCAGCAGTGAGGACGGCCTGCAGCCCCAGCATTTT. The V and J genes are TRBV6-1 and TRBJ1-5; D unresolved. V lost 3 bases, J lost 7 bases, and 10 bases lay in between. Per germline, CDR1 MNHNS and CDR2 SASEGT. CDR3 length: 13 amino acids.